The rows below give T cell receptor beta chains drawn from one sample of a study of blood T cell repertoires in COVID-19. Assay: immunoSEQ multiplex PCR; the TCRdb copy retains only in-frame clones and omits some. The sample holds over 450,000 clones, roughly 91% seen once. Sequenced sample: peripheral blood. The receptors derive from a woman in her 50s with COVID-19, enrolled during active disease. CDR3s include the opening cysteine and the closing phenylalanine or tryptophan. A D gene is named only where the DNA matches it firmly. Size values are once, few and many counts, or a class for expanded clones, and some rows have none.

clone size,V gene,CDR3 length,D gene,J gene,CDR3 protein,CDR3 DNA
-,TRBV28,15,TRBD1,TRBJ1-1,CASSLGTGGSSEAFF,TGTGCCAGCAGTTTGGGGACAGGGGGAAGCTCTGAAGCTTTCTTT
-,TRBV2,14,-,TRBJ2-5,CASSDRYRQETQYF,TGTGCCAGCAGTGATCGGTACAGGCAAGAGACCCAGTACTTC
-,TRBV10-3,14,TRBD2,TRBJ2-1,CAIRKRGGDNEQFF,TGTGCCATTAGGAAACGGGGGGGGGACAATGAGCAGTTCTTC
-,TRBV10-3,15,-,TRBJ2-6,CAITGTDSGANVLTF,TGTGCCATCACCGGTACAGACTCTGGGGCCAACGTCCTGACTTTC
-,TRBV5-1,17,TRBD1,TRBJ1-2,CASSFGTGGFAVYGYTF,TGCGCCAGCAGCTTTGGGACAGGGGGATTCGCGGTCTATGGCTACACCTTC
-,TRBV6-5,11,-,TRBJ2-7,CASRQVNEQYF,TGTGCCAGTAGACAGGTCAACGAGCAGTACTTC
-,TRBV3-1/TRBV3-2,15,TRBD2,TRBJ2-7,CASSQASGAPYEQYF,TGTGCCAGCAGCCAGGCTAGCGGGGCCCCCTACGAGCAGTACTTC
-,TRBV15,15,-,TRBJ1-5,CATSRDRGSSQPQHF,TGTGCCACCAGCAGAGATAGGGGCTCCAGTCAGCCCCAGCATTTT
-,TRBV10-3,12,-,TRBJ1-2,CAISEQNYGYTF,TGTGCCATCAGTGAACAGAACTATGGCTACACCTTC
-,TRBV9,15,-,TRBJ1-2,CASSGLRDTNYGYTF,TGTGCCAGCAGCGGGCTCCGGGATACTAACTATGGCTACACCTTC
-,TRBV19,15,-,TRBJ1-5,CASRTGLYSNQPQHF,TGTGCCAGTAGGACGGGACTGTATAGCAATCAGCCCCAGCATTTT
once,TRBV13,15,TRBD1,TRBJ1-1,CASRRWTGTNTEAFF,TGTGCCAGCAGAAGATGGACAGGGACTAACACTGAAGCTTTCTTT
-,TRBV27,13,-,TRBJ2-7,CASSGQGTYEQYF,TGTGCCAGCAGTGGGCAGGGGACCTACGAGCAGTACTTC
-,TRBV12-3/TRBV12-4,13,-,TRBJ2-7,CASTSRTGNEQYF,TGTGCCAGCACCTCCCGTACAGGGAACGAGCAGTACTTC
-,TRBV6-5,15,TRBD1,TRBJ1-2,CASTVPLQGAYGYTF,TGTGCCAGCACTGTGCCCCTACAGGGGGCGTATGGCTACACCTTC
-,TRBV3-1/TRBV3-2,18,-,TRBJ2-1,CASSQDRNLDGAYNEQFF,TGTGCCAGCAGCCAAGATCGGAACTTAGACGGAGCCTACAATGAGCAGTTCTTC
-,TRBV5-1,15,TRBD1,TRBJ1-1,CASSFETGENTEAFF,TGCGCCAGCAGCTTTGAAACAGGGGAGAACACTGAAGCTTTCTTT
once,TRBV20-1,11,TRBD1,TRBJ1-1,CSATLQGAAFF,TGCAGTGCTACCCTCCAGGGGGCGGCTTTCTTT
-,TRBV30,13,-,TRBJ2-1,CAWSPRLVTEQFF,TGTGCCTGGAGCCCCCGACTAGTCACTGAGCAGTTCTTC
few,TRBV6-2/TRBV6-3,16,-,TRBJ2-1,CASSYSSRQRYNEQFF,TGTGCCAGCAGTTACTCGAGCCGACAGAGGTACAATGAGCAGTTCTTC
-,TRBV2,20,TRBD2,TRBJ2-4,CASSRQGTSGGGRAKNIQYF,TGTGCCAGCTCCCGCCAAGGGACTAGCGGGGGGGGAAGGGCCAAAAACATTCAGTACTTC
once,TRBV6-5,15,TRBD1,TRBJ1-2,CASSYSKGAGYGYTF,TGTGCCAGCAGTTACTCGAAGGGGGCCGGCTATGGCTACACCTTC
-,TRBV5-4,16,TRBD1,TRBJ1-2,CASSERQGAGGYGYTF,TGTGCCAGCAGCGAAAGACAGGGGGCCGGGGGGTATGGCTACACCTTC
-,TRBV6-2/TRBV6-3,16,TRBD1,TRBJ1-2,CASSYTIRDRNYGYTF,TGTGCCAGCAGTTACACAATTCGGGACAGAAATTATGGCTACACCTTC
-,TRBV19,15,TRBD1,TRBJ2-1,CASTPRDSHYNEQFF,TGTGCCAGCACACCCCGGGACAGCCACTACAATGAGCAGTTCTTC
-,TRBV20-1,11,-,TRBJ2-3,CSSIPLDTQYF,TGCAGTTCAATCCCACTAGATACGCAGTATTTT
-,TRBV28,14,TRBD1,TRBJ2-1,CASSQGQDYNEQFF,TGTGCCAGCAGTCAGGGACAGGACTACAATGAGCAGTTCTTC
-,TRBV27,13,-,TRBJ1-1,CASSFSPGTEAFF,TGTGCCAGCAGTTTTTCGCCGGGGACTGAAGCTTTCTTT
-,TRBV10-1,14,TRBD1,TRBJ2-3,CASSERTGADTQYF,TGCGCCAGCAGTGAGCGGACAGGGGCAGATACGCAGTATTTT
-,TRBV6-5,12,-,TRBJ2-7,CASSTSTYEQYF,TGTGCCAGCTCAACCAGTACCTACGAGCAGTACTTC
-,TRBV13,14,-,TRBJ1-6,CASSRTGIGSPLHF,TGTGCCAGCAGTCGTACAGGGATCGGGTCACCCCTCCACTTT
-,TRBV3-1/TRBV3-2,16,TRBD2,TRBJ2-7,CASSQDSGGLHYEQYF,TGTGCCAGCAGCCAAGATAGCGGGGGCCTTCACTACGAGCAGTACTTC
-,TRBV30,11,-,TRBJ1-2,CAWSAESGYTF,TGTGCCTGGAGTGCTGAGAGTGGCTACACCTTC
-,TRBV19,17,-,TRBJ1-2,CASSTPREAVRNYGYTF,TGTGCCAGTAGTACCCCTCGGGAAGCAGTAAGAAACTATGGCTACACCTTC
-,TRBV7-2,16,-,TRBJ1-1,CASSETRGVMNTEAFF,TGTGCCAGCAGCGAAACCAGGGGAGTCATGAACACTGAAGCTTTCTTT
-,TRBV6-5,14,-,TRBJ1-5,CASSRVLSNQPQHF,TGTGCCAGCAGTCGGGTTCTTAGCAATCAGCCCCAGCATTTT
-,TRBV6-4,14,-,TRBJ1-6,CASSDTGENSPLHF,TGTGCCAGCAGTGACACAGGCGAGAATTCACCCCTCCACTTT
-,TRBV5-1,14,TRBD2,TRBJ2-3,CASSLTSGTDTQYF,TGCGCCAGCAGCTTAACTAGCGGCACAGATACGCAGTATTTT
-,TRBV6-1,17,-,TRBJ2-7,CASSELGSGAILYEQYF,TGTGCCAGCAGTGAATTAGGTAGTGGGGCGATCCTCTACGAGCAGTACTTC
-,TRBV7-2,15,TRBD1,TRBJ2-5,CASSFDGQGQETQYF,TGTGCCAGCAGCTTCGACGGACAGGGCCAAGAGACCCAGTACTTC
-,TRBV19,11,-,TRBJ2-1,CASSIKREQFF,TGTGCCAGTAGTATTAAGAGGGAGCAGTTCTTC
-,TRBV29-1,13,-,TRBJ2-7,CSVRDSVSYEQYF,TGCAGCGTGCGGGACTCCGTATCCTACGAGCAGTACTTC
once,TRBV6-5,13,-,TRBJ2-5,CASRNRGGETQYF,TGTGCCAGCAGAAACAGGGGGGGAGAGACCCAGTACTTC
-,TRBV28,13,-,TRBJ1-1,CASSFEAATEAFF,TGTGCCAGCAGTTTCGAGGCCGCCACTGAAGCTTTCTTT
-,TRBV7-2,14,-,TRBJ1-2,CASSFMATPEGYTF,TGTGCCAGCAGCTTTATGGCTACCCCGGAGGGCTACACCTTC
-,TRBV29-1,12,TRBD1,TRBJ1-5,CSVRTGVQPQHF,TGCAGCGTGAGGACAGGGGTTCAGCCCCAGCATTTT
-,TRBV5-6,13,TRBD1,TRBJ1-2,CASSLQGDYGYTF,TGTGCCAGCAGCTTGCAGGGGGACTATGGCTACACCTTC
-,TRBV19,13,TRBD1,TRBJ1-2,CATAPDRDYGYTF,TGTGCCACCGCTCCGGACAGGGATTATGGCTACACCTTC
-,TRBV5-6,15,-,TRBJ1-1,CASSLVGREDTEAFF,TGTGCCAGCAGCTTGGTGGGCAGGGAAGACACTGAAGCTTTCTTT
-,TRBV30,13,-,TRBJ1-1,CAGDQGTDTEAFF,TGTGCCGGTGATCAGGGGACGGACACTGAAGCTTTCTTT
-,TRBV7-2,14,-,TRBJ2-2,CASRRVANTGELFF,TGTGCCTCCCGGCGGGTCGCGAACACCGGGGAGCTGTTTTTT
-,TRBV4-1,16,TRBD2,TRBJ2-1,CASSPPGLAGRDEQFF,TGCGCCAGCAGCCCCCCGGGGCTAGCGGGGAGGGATGAGCAGTTCTTC
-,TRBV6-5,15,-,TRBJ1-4,CATQNHRDFNEKLFF,TGTGCCACCCAAAACCACCGGGACTTTAATGAAAAACTGTTTTTT
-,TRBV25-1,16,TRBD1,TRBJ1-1,CASSAPGQGPLAEAFF,TGTGCCAGCAGTGCACCGGGACAGGGCCCTTTGGCTGAAGCTTTCTTT
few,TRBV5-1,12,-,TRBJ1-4,CASSPLGEKLFF,TGCGCCAGCAGCCCGCTAGGTGAAAAACTGTTTTTT
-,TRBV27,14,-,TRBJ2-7,CASSFSAGFHEQYF,TGTGCCAGCAGTTTCAGTGCGGGGTTCCACGAGCAGTACTTC
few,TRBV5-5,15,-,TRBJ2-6,CASSPRADGANVLTF,TGTGCCAGCAGCCCGAGGGCGGACGGGGCCAACGTCCTGACTTTC
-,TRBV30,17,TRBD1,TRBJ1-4,CAWSKPQGAQTNEKLFF,TGTGCCTGGAGCAAACCGCAGGGGGCTCAAACTAATGAAAAACTGTTTTTT
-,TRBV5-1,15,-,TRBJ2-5,CASSLGFSADETQYF,TGCGCCAGCAGCTTGGGGTTTTCAGCGGATGAGACCCAGTACTTC